A single sample is the source of the 23 T cell receptor beta chains below, sequenced in a study of siplizumab effects on memory and regulatory T cells. The assay was immunoSEQ multiplex PCR, and TCRdb's table has in-frame clones only and misses some. The sample lists some 63,000 clones; just over 95% were seen once. Sample: naive CD8+ T cells sorted from blood. These receptors all come from a human donor in good health.

V is TRBV7-9 and J is TRBJ2-5; D is uncertain. CDR1 SEHNR and CDR2 FQNEAQ come from the germline V gene (reference sequence). Trimming removed 5 bases at V and 1 base at J, with 17 bases between. This CDR3 region has 16 residues. CDR3 in amino acids: CASSEFEGSSQETQYF. The CDR3 bases are TGTGCCAGCAGCGAATTTGAAGGGTCGTCCCAAGAGACCCAGTACTTC. The full variable domain, rest sourced from reference TRBV7-9 and TRBJ2-5, is DTGVSQNPRHKITKRGQNVTFRCDPISEHNRLYWYRQTLGQGPEFLTYFQNEAQLEKSRLLSDRFSAERPKGSFSTLEIQRTEQGDSAMYLCASSEFEGSSQETQYFGPGTRLLVL.

CDR3 in amino acids: CASSQDEPGLAGAAQYF. Here the CDR3 DNA reads TGCGCCAGCAGCCAAGATGAACCAGGACTAGCGGGGGCGGCCCAGTACTTC. The rearrangement joins TRBV4-3 to TRBJ2-5; TRBD2 matches at 13 bases. Germline CDR1 LGHNA, CDR2 YSLEER. V dropped 0 bases and J dropped 9; count of bases not matched to a gene: 10. This CDR3 has 17 residues.

V usage is TRBV9 and J usage is TRBJ2-2; D not certain. V lost 5 bases and J lost 1, with 3 bases in between. The germline CDR1 and CDR2 sequences are SGDLS and YYNGEE. CDR3 size: 12 residues. CDR3 loop: CASSLNTGELFF. In nucleotides, the CDR3 is TGTGCCAGCAGTCTGAACACCGGGGAGCTGTTTTTT.

V gene TRBV10-2 combines with J gene TRBJ2-7, with unresolved D. This CDR3 is 11 amino acids long. Germline lookup yields CDR1 WSHSY and CDR2 SAAADI. Trimming removed 7 bases from V and 4 bases from J, with 8 bases in between. CDR3 region: CASTPGYEQYF. CDR3 DNA sequence: TGCGCCAGCACCCCTGGGTACGAGCAGTACTTC.

The chain uses TRBV11-2 and TRBJ2-1; 8 nucleotides agree with TRBD2. There are 15 residues in the CDR3. Germline CDR1 SGHAT, CDR2 FQNNGV. V lost 3 bases, J lost 5 bases, and 6 bases stayed unmatched. For the CDR3, the DNA is TGTGCCAGCAGCTTCGGCGGGGGGTCGAACAATGAGCAGTTCTTC. Amino acid sequence: CASSFGGGSNNEQFF.

This sequence joins TRBV27 and TRBJ1-2; D unresolved. Trimming removed 1 base at V and 3 bases at J, with 9 bases between. Germline V CDR1 and CDR2: MNHEY, SMNVEV (reference sequence). The CDR3 sequence is 14 residues long. The CDR3 coding sequence is TGTGCCAGCAGTTTATGGTCAGGAGACTATGGCTACACCTTC. Translation gives CASSLWSGDYGYTF.

V usage is TRBV5-6 and J usage is TRBJ1-2, with D possibly being TRBD1 (5 bases). Trimming took 3 bases from V and 6 from J, leaving 18 bases between them. Germline V lookup: CDR1 SGHDT, CDR2 YYEEEE. CDR3 length: 15 amino acids. The CDR3: CASSSKLTVVHGYTF. CDR3 coding DNA: TGTGCCAGCAGCTCCAAATTGACAGTTGTCCATGGCTACACCTTC.

J is TRBJ1-6 and V is TRBV9; no definite D call. V lost 0 bases and J lost 5, with 9 bases in between. The CDR3 covers 15 residues. The germline gives CDR1 SGDLS, CDR2 YYNGEE. The CDR3 nucleotides are TGTGCCAGCAGCGTAGATTTCAGCCATAATTCACCCCTCCACTTT. Amino acids: CASSVDFSHNSPLHF.

The chain has TRBV4-1 and TRBJ1-1, with 9 bases that match TRBD1. The V segment lost 4 bases and the J segment 5 bases; nucleotides outside the gene matches: 5. The CDR3 runs 14 residues. The V gene's germline CDR1 is MGHRA and CDR2 YSYEKL. CDR3: CASSPGTGRTEAFF. DNA of the CDR3: TGCGCCAGCAGCCCCGGGACAGGGAGAACTGAAGCTTTCTTT.

V and J are TRBV11-2 and TRBJ2-3, with 11 nucleotides matching TRBD2. V shed 5 bases, J shed 4 bases, and the junction held 8 bases outside the gene matches. The CDR3 is made up of 16 amino acids. Germline loops: CDR1 SGHAT, CDR2 FQNNGV. This chain's CDR3 is CASSLSSGGPADTQYF. The DNA for the CDR3 is TGTGCCAGCAGCCTTTCTAGCGGGGGGCCGGCAGATACGCAGTATTTT.

The chain has TRBV5-1 and TRBJ2-3; 11 positions agree with TRBD2. The V segment lost 5 bases and the J segment 2 bases; nucleotides outside the gene matches: 7. Per germline, CDR1 SGHRS and CDR2 YFSETQ. The CDR3 extends over 16 amino acids. DNA of the CDR3: TGCGCCAGCAGTACCGGGACTAGCGGATACACAGATACGCAGTATTTT. Its protein is CASSTGTSGYTDTQYF.

The rearrangement joins TRBV6-6 to TRBJ2-5; a possible D gene is TRBD1 (5 bases). The J call may be faulty, since TRBJ2-7 better matches the DNA end. CDR3 length: 14 residues. Germline V gives CDR1 MNHNY, CDR2 SVGAGI (reference sequence). CDR3 loop: CASSYSGQGNEQYF. CDR3 DNA sequence: TGTGCCAGCAGTTACTCCGGGCAGGGCAACGAGCAGTACTTC.

V usage is TRBV7-9 and J usage is TRBJ1-3; 9 bases are a match to TRBD1. The CDR3 sequence is 16 residues long. Germline V gene lookup returns CDR1 SEHNR and CDR2 FQNEAQ (reference sequence). Unmatched junction bases numbered 7, after V lost 5 bases and J lost 2 bases. CDR3 loop: CASSPRRTGAGNTIYF. The CDR3, as DNA: TGTGCCAGCAGCCCCAGACGGACAGGGGCTGGAAACACCATATATTTT.

The CDR3 DNA follows: TGCGCCAGCAGCCAAGTGGTCCAGGTCTCCTACGAGCAGTACTTC. Its protein is CASSQVVQVSYEQYF. The chain is built from TRBV4-1 and TRBJ2-7; no reliable D call. The CDR3 length is 15 residues. V was trimmed by 1 base and J by 0 bases, leaving 10 bases between them. Germline loops: CDR1 MGHRA, CDR2 YSYEKL.

This clone occurred once. CDR3 nucleotide sequence: TGTGCCACCAGCCCCCGGGGGGCGGTCTACGAGCAGTACTTC. This translates into CATSPRGAVYEQYF. This chain joins TRBV15 and TRBJ2-7, with D perhaps matching TRBD2 (7 bases). The CDR3 contains 14 residues. Trimming removed 5 bases at V and 3 bases at J, with 14 bases between. Germline V gives CDR1 LNHNV, CDR2 YYDKDF (reference sequence).

The genes are TRBV9 and TRBJ1-1, with D possibly TRBD1 on 5 matching bases. CDR3 length: 14 residues. With 0 bases removed from V and 6 bases from J, the gap between germline ends came to 12 bases. Germline V CDR1 and CDR2: SGDLS, YYNGEE. The CDR3 bases are TGTGCCAGCAGCGTAGGGGGCATCGGCGCTGAAGCTTTCTTT. Encoded protein: CASSVGGIGAEAFF.

V and J are TRBV5-1 and TRBJ2-7, with a weak D call TRBD1 (5 bases). Germline lookup yields CDR1 SGHRS and CDR2 YFSETQ. The CDR3 is made up of 14 amino acids. V was pared by 4 bases and J by 2 bases, with 13 bases between. CDR3 coding DNA: TGCGCCAGCAGCCCCCAGGGAACACCCTACGAGCAGTACTTC. This translates into CASSPQGTPYEQYF.

This chain uses TRBV9 with TRBJ2-3, with 7 bases fitting TRBD2. This CDR3 contains 16 residues. V was pared by 6 bases and J by 6 bases, with 16 bases of the junction left unmatched. CDR1 and CDR2 from the germline V gene are SGDLS and YYNGEE. The DNA for the CDR3 is TGTGCCAGCACCTCCTCGGTGGGCGGGAGTAGGGATACGCAGTATTTT. This translates into CASTSSVGGSRDTQYF. The complete variable domain, with remaining parts taken from reference TRBV9 and TRBJ2-3, reads DSGVTQTPKHLITATGQRVTLRCSPRSGDLSVYWYQQSLDQGLQFLIQYYNGEERAKGNILERFSAQQFPDLHSELNLSSLELGDSALYFCASTSSVGGSRDTQYFGPGTRLTVL.

The chain combines TRBV19 with TRBJ1-1; 8 nucleotides match TRBD1. Germline V gives CDR1 LNHDA, CDR2 SQIVND (reference sequence). This CDR3 comprises 14 residues. Trimming took 4 bases from V and 1 from J; bases not matched to a gene: 2. The CDR3 is CASSTGTGNTEAFF. The CDR3 region has the DNA TGTGCCAGTAGTACAGGGACAGGGAACACTGAAGCTTTCTTT.

CDR3 sequence: CASSQVTGVENTEAFF. The CDR3 DNA reads TGCGCCAGCAGCCAGGTAACAGGGGTCGAGAACACTGAAGCTTTCTTT. The chain carries TRBV4-1 and TRBJ1-1; 7 nucleotides match TRBD1. The junction had 8 bases not matched to a gene; V was cut back by 3 bases and J by 1 base. The CDR3 has 16 residues. Looked up from germline, CDR1 is MGHRA and CDR2 is YSYEKL.

The chain joins TRBV18 to TRBJ2-2, with TRBD2 as a possible D gene (5 bases). Germline CDR1 KGHSH, CDR2 LQKENI. V was clipped by 0 bases and J by 0 bases, with 8 bases between them. The CDR3 is 16 amino acids. In DNA form, the CDR3 reads TGTGCCAGCTCACCACCAGGAGGCCCGAACACCGGGGAGCTGTTTTTT. As protein: CASSPPGGPNTGELFF.

The genes are TRBV19 and TRBJ2-5; D is uncertain. The CDR3 sequence is 14 residues long. The germline V gene has CDR1 LNHDA and CDR2 SQIVND (reference sequence). The ends were cut back, 3 bases at V and 5 bases at J, with 13 bases in the middle. CDR3 loop: CASSIMEGWETQYF. CDR3 in DNA: TGTGCCAGTAGTATTATGGAAGGGTGGGAGACCCAGTACTTC. Full variable domain (outside the CDR3, taken from reference TRBV19 and TRBJ2-5): DGGITQSPKYLFRKEGQNVTLSCEQNLNHDAMYWYRQDPGQGLRLIYYSQIVNDFQKGDIAEGYSVSREKKESFPLTVTSAQKNPTAFYLCASSIMEGWETQYFGPGTRLLVL.

This clone is a singleton in its sample. The V call is TRBV20-1, the J call TRBJ2-1; D is ambiguous. From germline, CDR1 is DFQATT and CDR2 SNEGSKA (reference sequence). The CDR3 is made up of 10 amino acids. V gave up 5 bases and J gave up 10 bases, with 9 bases separating them. The CDR3 is CSAGPFEQFF. The DNA of the CDR3 is TGCAGTGCTGGACCGTTCGAGCAGTTCTTC.